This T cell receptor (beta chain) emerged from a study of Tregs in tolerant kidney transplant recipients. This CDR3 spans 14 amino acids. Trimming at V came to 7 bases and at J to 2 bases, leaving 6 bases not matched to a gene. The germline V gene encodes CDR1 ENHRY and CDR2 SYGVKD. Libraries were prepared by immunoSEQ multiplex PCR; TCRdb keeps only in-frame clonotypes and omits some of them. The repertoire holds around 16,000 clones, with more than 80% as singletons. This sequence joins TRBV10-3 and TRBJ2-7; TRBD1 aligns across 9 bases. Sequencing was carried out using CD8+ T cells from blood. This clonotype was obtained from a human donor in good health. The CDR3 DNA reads TGTGCCATCAATCCGGGACAGGGTGCCTACGAGCAGTACTTC. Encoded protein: CAINPGQGAYEQYF.